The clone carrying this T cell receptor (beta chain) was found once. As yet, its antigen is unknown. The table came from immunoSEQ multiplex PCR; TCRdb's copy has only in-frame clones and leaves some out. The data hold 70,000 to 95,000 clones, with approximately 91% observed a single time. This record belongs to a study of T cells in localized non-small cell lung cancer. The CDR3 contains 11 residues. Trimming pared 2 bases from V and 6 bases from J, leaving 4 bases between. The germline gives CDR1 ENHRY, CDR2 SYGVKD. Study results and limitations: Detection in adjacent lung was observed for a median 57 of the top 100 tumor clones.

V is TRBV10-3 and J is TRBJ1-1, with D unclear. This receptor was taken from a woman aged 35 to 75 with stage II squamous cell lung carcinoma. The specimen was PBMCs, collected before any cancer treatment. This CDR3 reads CAISEPPEAFF. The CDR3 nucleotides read TGTGCCATCAGTGAGCCACCTGAAGCTTTCTTT.